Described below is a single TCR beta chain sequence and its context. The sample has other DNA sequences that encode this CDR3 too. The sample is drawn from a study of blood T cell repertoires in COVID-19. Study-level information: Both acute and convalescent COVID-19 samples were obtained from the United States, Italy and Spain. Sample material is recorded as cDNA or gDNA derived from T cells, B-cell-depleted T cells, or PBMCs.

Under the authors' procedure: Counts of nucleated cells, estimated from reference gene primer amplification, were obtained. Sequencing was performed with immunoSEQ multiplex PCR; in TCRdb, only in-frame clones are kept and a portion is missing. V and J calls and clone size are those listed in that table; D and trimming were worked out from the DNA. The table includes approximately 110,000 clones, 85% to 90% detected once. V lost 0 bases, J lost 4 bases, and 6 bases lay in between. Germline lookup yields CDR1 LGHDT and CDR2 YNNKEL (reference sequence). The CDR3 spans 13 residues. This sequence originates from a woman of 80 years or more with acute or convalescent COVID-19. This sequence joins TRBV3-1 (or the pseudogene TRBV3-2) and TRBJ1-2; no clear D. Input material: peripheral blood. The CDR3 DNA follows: TGTGCCAGCAGCCAAGAGAGTGCCTATGGCTACACCTTC. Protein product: CASSQESAYGYTF.